These 20 T cell receptor beta chains share one sample of origin, sequenced in a study of cytomegalovirus exposure and HLA in healthy donors (dated by TCRdb to 2017 to 2019). To prepare the library, the immunoSEQ multiplex PCR assay was applied. For the multiplex PCR, a mixture combining 60 forward primers for TCR Vbeta segments and 13 reverse primers for TCR Jbeta segments was used. The table comes from immuneACCESS by way of TCRdb, which keeps in-frame sequences with V and J called. Part of the clones is missing from these tables; in studies checked, under half for an unresolved V gene and the rest for unknown reasons. The sample records some 140,000 clones, 65% to 75% of which are singletons. Approximately 2.6% of the sample is taken by the ten largest. Sequenced material: PBMCs. These receptors came from a man aged 18 to 35 in good health and CMV-seronegative.

This clone was found a few times. J is TRBJ2-3 and V is TRBV27; tentative D call: TRBD2 (7 bases). Per the germline V gene, CDR1 is MNHEY and CDR2 is SMNVEV (reference sequence). The CDR3 covers 16 residues. V was shortened by 0 bases and J by 2 bases, with 12 bases between the two germline ends. The CDR3 coding sequence is TGTGCCAGCAGTTTATCGGCGGGGGCCATCACAGATACGCAGTATTTT. Translated, it gives CASSLSAGAITDTQYF.

The genes are TRBV29-1 and TRBJ2-2; 10 bases map to TRBD1. This CDR3 region has 14 residues. Germline CDR1 SQVTM, CDR2 ANQGSEA. J was trimmed by 3 bases and V by 5 bases; bases with no gene match: 3. CDR3 nucleotide sequence: TGCAGCGTTAGGACAGGGGGGGACACCGGGGAGCTGTTTTTT. It translates to CSVRTGGDTGELFF.

This clone was detected only a few times. The rearrangement links TRBV6-5 to TRBJ1-1, with 7 bases that match TRBD1. Trimming cost V 0 bases and J 5 bases; bases outside gene matches: 3. The CDR3 contains 14 residues. CDR1 and CDR2 from the germline V gene are MNHEY and SVGAGI. The CDR3 bases are TGTGCCAGCAGTTACTCAACAGGGGTTACTGAAGCTTTCTTT. Its translation is CASSYSTGVTEAFF.

V gene TRBV5-8 combines with J gene TRBJ2-3, with D maybe TRBD2 (5 bases). Trimming left V 1 base short and J 0 bases short, with 6 bases between. The CDR3 length is 14 residues. Germline assignment: CDR1 SGHTS and CDR2 YDEGEE. The CDR3 sequence: CASSLWTSTDTQYF. In nucleotides, the CDR3 is TGTGCCAGCAGCTTGTGGACTAGCACAGATACGCAGTATTTT. The whole variable domain, remainder taken from reference TRBV5-8 and TRBJ2-3, is EAGVTQSPTHLIKTRGQQATLRCSPISGHTSVYWYQQALGLGLQFLLWYDEGEERNRGNFPPRFSGRQFPNYSSELNVNALELEDSALYLCASSLWTSTDTQYFGPGTRLTVL.

The CDR3 DNA is TGTGCCAGCAGCTTAGCGCAGGGTATCTACGAGCAGTACTTC. It specifies CASSLAQGIYEQYF. J is TRBJ2-7 and V is TRBV7-9, with D possibly being TRBD1 (5 bases). The CDR3 contains 14 residues. Looked up from germline, CDR1 is SEHNR and CDR2 is FQNEAQ (reference sequence). The V end was cut by 0 bases, the J end by 3 bases, with 9 bases between. Looking up the rest from reference TRBV7-9 and TRBJ2-7 gives the full variable domain: DTGVSQNPRHKITKRGQNVTFRCDPISEHNRLYWYRQTLGQGPEFLTYFQNEAQLEKSRLLSDRFSAERPKGSFSTLEIQRTEQGDSAMYLCASSLAQGIYEQYFGPGTRLTVT.

The chain combines TRBV7-9 with TRBJ1-4, with a possible D match to TRBD1 (6 bases). CDR3 length: 15 residues. V gave up 4 bases and J gave up 5 bases, with 14 bases separating them. CDR1 SEHNR and CDR2 FQNEAQ come from the germline V gene (reference sequence). The chain's CDR3 is CASSSQGGANEKLFF. The CDR3 DNA sequence: TGTGCCAGCAGCTCCCAAGGGGGGGCGAATGAAAAACTGTTTTTT. The full variable domain, in which reference TRBV7-9 and TRBJ1-4 provide the parts outside the CDR3, is DTGVSQNPRHKITKRGQNVTFRCDPISEHNRLYWYRQTLGQGPEFLTYFQNEAQLEKSRLLSDRFSAERPKGSFSTLEIQRTEQGDSAMYLCASSSQGGANEKLFFGSGTQLSVL.

The table lists this clone with a few counts. The rearrangement joins TRBV5-1 to TRBJ2-7, with 9 bases fitting TRBD1. Germline CDR1 is SGHRS and CDR2 is YFSETQ. This CDR3 has 14 amino acids. V trimming: 3 bases; J trimming: 0 bases; junction bases outside the gene matches: 1. CDR3 sequence reads: CASSSGQGSYEQYF. CDR3 nucleotides: TGCGCCAGCAGCTCGGGACAGGGCTCCTACGAGCAGTACTTC. Complete variable domain (other parts from reference TRBV5-1 and TRBJ2-7): KAGVTQTPRYLIKTRGQQVTLSCSPISGHRSVSWYQQTPGQGLQFLFEYFSETQRNKGNFPGRFSGRQFSNSRSEMNVSTLELGDSALYLCASSSGQGSYEQYFGPGTRLTVT.

The chain has TRBV7-2 and TRBJ1-5; maybe TRBD1 (6 bases). This CDR3 spans 13 amino acids. Trimming left V 1 base short and J 5 bases short, with 6 bases between. Germline CDR1 reads SGHTA; CDR2 reads FQGNSA. As DNA, the CDR3 is TGTGCCAGCAGCTTAGGACAGGATCAGCCCCAGCATTTT. Protein: CASSLGQDQPQHF.

The chain is built from TRBV27 and TRBJ2-7; D ambiguous. Trimming took 2 bases from V and 6 from J, leaving 11 bases between them. The germline V gene encodes CDR1 MNHEY and CDR2 SMNVEV (reference sequence). This CDR3 contains 13 residues. The CDR3: CASSLESPSEQYF. The CDR3 DNA reads TGTGCCAGCAGTTTAGAGAGCCCCTCCGAGCAGTACTTC.

The chain couples TRBV5-1 to TRBJ2-3, with 10 nucleotides matching TRBD1. The CDR3 is made up of 16 amino acids. Per the germline V gene, CDR1 is SGHRS and CDR2 is YFSETQ. The V segment lost 5 bases and the J segment 4 bases; nucleotides outside the gene matches: 10. CDR3 bases: TGCGCCAGCAGTTTGAGCCGGGACAGGGGCTCAGATACGCAGTATTTT. Translating it yields CASSLSRDRGSDTQYF.

The rearrangement joins TRBV7-9 to TRBJ2-3; 7 bases align to TRBD1. This CDR3 has 13 residues. Germline V gene lookup returns CDR1 SEHNR and CDR2 FQNEAQ (reference sequence). Trimming removed 5 bases from V and 6 bases from J; junction bases left unmatched: 5. In DNA form, the CDR3 reads TGTGCCAGCAGCCCCACAGGGGCGGATACGCAGTATTTT. It encodes CASSPTGADTQYF.

The chain uses TRBV6-5 and TRBJ1-1; no reliable D call. In germline, CDR1 is MNHEY, CDR2 SVGAGI. The CDR3 contains 13 residues. V lost 5 bases, J lost 5 bases, and 12 bases lay in between. The CDR3 region has the DNA TGTGCCAGCAGTGAATTCCCGAGGACTGAAGCTTTCTTT. It is translated as CASSEFPRTEAFF.

This clone showed up just once. The chain couples TRBV7-1 to TRBJ2-2; 16 positions match TRBD2. TRBV7-1 is flagged as an ORF with uncertain function. J lost 1 base, V lost 3 bases, and 17 bases had no gene match. This CDR3 comprises 23 residues. The DNA for the CDR3 is TGTGCCAGCAGCTCTATCGTGGAGGGACTAGCGGGGGGGGCAGCCTGGAACACCGGGGAGCTGTTTTTT. Translation gives CASSSIVEGLAGGAAWNTGELFF.

The chain recombines TRBV7-9 with TRBJ2-2; 9 positions agree with TRBD1. V trimming: 5 bases; J trimming: 3 bases; junction bases outside the gene matches: 7. Germline values: CDR1 SEHNR, CDR2 FQNEAQ (reference sequence). The CDR3 has 16 residues. The CDR3 is CASSPDRGTHTGELFF. The CDR3 region has the DNA TGTGCCAGCAGCCCGGACAGGGGTACGCACACCGGGGAGCTGTTTTTT.

This sequence joins TRBV2 and TRBJ2-7; TRBD1 is a possible D gene (6 bases). The CDR3 runs to 14 residues. The germline V and J ends were trimmed by 8 bases and 4 bases, with 18 bases remaining between them. Per the germline V gene, CDR1 is SNHLY and CDR2 is FYNNEI. The CDR3 spells CASRELTGLYEQYF. CDR3 DNA sequence: TGTGCCAGCCGAGAATTGACAGGTTTATACGAGCAGTACTTC.

This clone came up once. The rearrangement joins TRBV2 to TRBJ2-5; 11 bases align to TRBD2. J lost 4 bases, V lost 5 bases, and 6 bases had no gene match. From germline, CDR1 is SNHLY and CDR2 FYNNEI. CDR3 size: 15 residues. The CDR3 loop reads CASSPILAGAETQYF. CDR3 bases: TGTGCCAGCAGTCCAATACTAGCGGGGGCAGAGACCCAGTACTTC.

The rearrangement links TRBV5-4 to TRBJ2-1; TRBD2 matches 8 bases. Germline CDR1 is SGHNT and CDR2 is YYREEE (reference sequence). The junction had 8 bases not matched to a gene; V was cut back by 3 bases and J by 0 bases. The CDR3 is made up of 17 amino acids. CDR3 amino acids: CASSSRGGGSSYNEQFF. The DNA of the CDR3 is TGTGCCAGCAGCTCGAGGGGCGGGGGGAGCTCCTACAATGAGCAGTTCTTC.

The chain is built from TRBV13 and TRBJ1-2; D gene uncertain. CDR1 and CDR2 (germline): PRHDT, FYEKMQ (reference sequence). This CDR3 has 13 residues. Trimming removed 0 bases from V and 4 bases from J, with 6 bases in between. The CDR3 reads CASSLGRTYGYTF. The CDR3 DNA is TGTGCCAGCAGCTTAGGGAGAACCTATGGCTACACCTTC.

The rearrangement joins TRBV4-2 to TRBJ2-5; no clear D. The closer fit of TRBJ2-7 to the DNA end suggests the J call may be wrong. This CDR3 has 13 residues. The germline V gene has CDR1 LGHNA and CDR2 YNFKEQ. CDR3 nucleotide sequence: TGTGCCAGCAGCCCCCCGACTGTAAACGAGCAGTACTTC. It specifies CASSPPTVNEQYF.

This sequence joins TRBV19 and TRBJ1-1; the D gene is possibly TRBD1 (5 bases). Deletions cut 2 bases from V and 4 bases from J, with 8 bases between. CDR3 size: 13 residues. Germline V CDR1 and CDR2: LNHDA, SQIVND (reference sequence). CDR3 in amino acids: CASSIIRGTEAFF. In nucleotides, the CDR3 is TGTGCCAGTAGTATAATAAGGGGCACTGAAGCTTTCTTT.